The text below deals with one TCR beta chain. Original data processing: Amplification of reference gene primers was used by the study to estimate nucleated cell counts. Repertoires were generated with immunoSEQ multiplex PCR, while TCRdb's copy carries only in-frame clones and drops some. That table is the source of V, J and clone size, and D and trimming were worked out from the DNA. The table lists about 110,000 clones, 80% of them singletons. The data originate from a study of blood T cell repertoires in COVID-19. At the level of the study: The analysed material was cDNA or gDNA that came from T cells, B-cell-depleted T cells, or PBMCs.

This CDR3 has 15 amino acids. Germline V gene sequence: CDR1 SGHTA, CDR2 FQGNSA. The trim removed 7 bases at V and 4 bases at J, leaving 8 bases unmatched. V gene TRBV7-2 combines with J gene TRBJ2-3; 10 nucleotides line up with TRBD2. The origin of this receptor is a human donor in a cohort sampled during active or convalescent COVID-19. Sample: peripheral blood. In nucleotides, the CDR3 is TGTGCCAGCAAGCCCAGCGGGAGGGCCCCAGATACGCAGTATTTT. It codes for CASKPSGRAPDTQYF. Complete variable domain (other parts from reference TRBV7-2 and TRBJ2-3): GAGVSQSPSNKVTEKGKDVELRCDPISGHTALYWYRQSLGQGLEFLIYFQGNSAPDKSGLPSDRFSAERTGGSVSTLTIQRTQQEDSAVYLCASKPSGRAPDTQYFGPGTRLTVL.